This TCR beta chain was profiled in a study of blood T cell repertoires in COVID-19. The overall study: The United States, Italy and Spain were the sources of the acute and convalescent COVID-19 samples.

Original analysis: Nucleated cell number was recorded as an estimate derived from reference gene primer amplification. TCRdb's table, derived via immunoSEQ multiplex PCR, lists solely in-frame clones and lacks some. D and trimming come from the DNA, and the V and J calls and clone size come from that table. This sample has about 390,000 clones, with over 75% found just once. The CDR3 extends over 13 amino acids. Trimming took off 6 bases at V and 0 bases at J, with 8 bases between the two ends. The chain is built from TRBV12-3 or TRBV12-4 and TRBJ1-1; no reliable D call. Specimen: peripheral blood. This sequence was found in an older woman with COVID-19, enrolled during active disease. This chain's CDR3 is CASSPEMNTEAFF. As DNA, the CDR3 is TGTGCCAGCAGCCCTGAGATGAACACTGAAGCTTTCTTT.